This T cell receptor (beta chain) appears in the sequencing data of a study of blood T cell repertoires in COVID-19. Profiling relied on immunoSEQ multiplex PCR, and the TCRdb table lists in-frame clones only, not all of them. The repertoire includes 80,000 to 130,000 clones, approximately 86% of them detected once, and approximately 2.5% sits in the top ten. V dropped 0 bases and J dropped 0 bases, with 7 bases sitting between them. CDR3 size: 15 residues. Germline V gives CDR1 SGHRS, CDR2 YFSETQ. Sample: PBMCs or T cells enriched from blood (not recorded which). This TCR came from a woman aged 50 to 60 who had recovered from COVID-19. V is TRBV5-1 and J is TRBJ2-1; possible D gene TRBD2, 6 bases. CDR3 sequence (DNA): TGCGCCAGCAGCTTGGACGGGGGCTCCTACAATGAGCAGTTCTTC. Translated: CASSLDGGSYNEQFF.